The clone carrying this TCR beta chain was detected only a few times. No antigen is known for it. The authors used template switching to add a universal primer site and gave cDNA unique molecular identifiers. MiXCR, run by TCRdb on the 5' RACE reads, gives a single entry per CDR3 protein. Here the sample spans 750,000 to 950,000 distinct CDR3 sequences, roughly an eighth being singletons. The sample is drawn from a study of identical twins. Study observations and caveats: Beta out-of-frame sequences displayed a weaker excess of sharing between twins. Abundant beta clonotypes from cord blood had fewer insertions, unlike memory repertoires, which showed none.

CDR3 length: 15 amino acids. With 4 bases removed from V and 5 bases from J, the gap between germline ends came to 15 bases. The germline CDR1 and CDR2 sequences are KGHSH and LQKENI. This sample was shared with a second study, whose subject was yellow fever vaccine responses in identical twins.

The sequence was obtained from a woman between 18 and 30 years old in good health. Sample: PBMCs. The chain uses TRBV18 and TRBJ1-5; D is possibly TRBD1 (5 bases). The CDR3 DNA is TGTGCCAGCTCACGAGGGACCGCGCCGGATCAGCCCCAGCATTTT. Its protein product is CASSRGTAPDQPQHF.